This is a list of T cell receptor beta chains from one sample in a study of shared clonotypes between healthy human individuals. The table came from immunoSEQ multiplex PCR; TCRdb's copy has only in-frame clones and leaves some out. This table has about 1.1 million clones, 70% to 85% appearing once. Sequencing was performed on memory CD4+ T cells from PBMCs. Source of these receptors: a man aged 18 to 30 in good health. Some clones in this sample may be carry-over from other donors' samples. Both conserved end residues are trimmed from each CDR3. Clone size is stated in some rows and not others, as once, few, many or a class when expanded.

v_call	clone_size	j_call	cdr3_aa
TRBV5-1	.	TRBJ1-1	ASSSTGGSTTEAF
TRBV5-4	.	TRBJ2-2	ASSLDYNTGELF
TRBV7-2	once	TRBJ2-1	ASSNGTSGRFFEHGEQF
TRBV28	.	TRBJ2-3	ASSLPGPGGGTQY
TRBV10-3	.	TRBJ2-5	AISLRGQETQY
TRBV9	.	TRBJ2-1	ASSVENEQF
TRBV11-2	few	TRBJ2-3	ASSLRLDTGTDTQY
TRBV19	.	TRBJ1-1	ASSIRGENTEAF
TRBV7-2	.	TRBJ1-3	ASSLVAWARGNTIY
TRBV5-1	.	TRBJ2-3	ASSLGTLAGGITDTQY
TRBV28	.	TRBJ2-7	ASSFLAGGYEQY
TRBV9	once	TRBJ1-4	ASSGTGANEKLF
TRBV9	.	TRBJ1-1	ASTRQGNTEAF
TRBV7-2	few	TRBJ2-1	ASTDYSREQF
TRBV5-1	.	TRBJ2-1	ASSSRGESYNEQF
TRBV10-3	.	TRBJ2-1	AIKDGYNEQF
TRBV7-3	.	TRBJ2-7	ASSLDPGPSYEQY
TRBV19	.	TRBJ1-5	ASSIRGQGANQPQH
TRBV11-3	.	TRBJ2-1	ASSRGGSSENEQF
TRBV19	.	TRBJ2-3	ASSPEGPRAQY
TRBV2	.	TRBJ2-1	ASSEALRGRVRIDEQF
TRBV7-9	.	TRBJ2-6	ASSLVVGQVSGANVLT